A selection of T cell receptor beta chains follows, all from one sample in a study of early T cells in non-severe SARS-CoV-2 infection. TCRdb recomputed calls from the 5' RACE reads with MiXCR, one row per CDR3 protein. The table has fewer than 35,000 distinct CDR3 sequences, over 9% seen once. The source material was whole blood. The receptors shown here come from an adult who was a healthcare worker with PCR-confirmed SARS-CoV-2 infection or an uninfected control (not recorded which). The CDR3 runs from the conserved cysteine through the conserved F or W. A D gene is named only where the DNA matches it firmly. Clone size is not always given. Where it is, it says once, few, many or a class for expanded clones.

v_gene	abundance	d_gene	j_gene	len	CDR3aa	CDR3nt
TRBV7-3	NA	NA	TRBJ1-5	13	CASSLGGNQPQRF	TGTGCCAGCAGCTTAGGCGGAAATCAGCCCCAGCGTTTT
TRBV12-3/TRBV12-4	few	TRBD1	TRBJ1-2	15	CASSLTGKGYYGYTF	TGTGCCAGCAGTCTGACAGGGAAGGGGTACTATGGCTACACCTTC
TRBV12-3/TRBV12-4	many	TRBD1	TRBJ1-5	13	CASRGTGNQPQHF	TGTGCCAGCAGAGGGACAGGAAATCAGCCCCAGCATTTT
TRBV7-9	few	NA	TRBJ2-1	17	CASSIRTAERPYNEQFF	TGTGCCAGCAGCATCCGGACAGCCGAACGGCCCTACAATGAGCAGTTCTTC
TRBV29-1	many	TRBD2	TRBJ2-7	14	CSAIAGGGWYEQYF	TGCAGCGCTATAGCCGGCGGGGGTTGGTACGAGCAGTACTTC
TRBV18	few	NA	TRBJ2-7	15	CASSPNPLRTYEQYF	TGTGCCAGCTCACCGAATCCACTCCGGACCTACGAGCAGTACTTC
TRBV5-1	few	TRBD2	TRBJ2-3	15	CASSFNGGDTDTQYF	TGCGCCAGCAGCTTTAACGGGGGGGACACAGATACGCAGTATTTT
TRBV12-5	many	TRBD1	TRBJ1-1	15	CASGFSTTGRTEAFF	TGTGCTAGTGGTTTCTCGACGACAGGGAGGACTGAAGCTTTCTTT
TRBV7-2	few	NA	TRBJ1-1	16	CASSFQGPLMNTEAFF	TGTGCCAGCAGCTTCCAGGGACCACTCATGAACACTGAAGCTTTCTTT
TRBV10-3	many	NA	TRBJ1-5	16	CAISESTGGVNQPQHF	TGTGCCATCAGTGAGTCGACTGGGGGGGTTAATCAGCCCCAGCATTTT
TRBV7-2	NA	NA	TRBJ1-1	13	CASSRSGDTEAFF	TGTGCCAGCAGCCGATCCGGGGACACTGAAGCTTTCTTT
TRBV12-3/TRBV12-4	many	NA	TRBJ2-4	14	CASSFVGSKNIQYF	TGTGCCAGCAGTTTTGTTGGGTCCAAAAACATTCAGTACTTC
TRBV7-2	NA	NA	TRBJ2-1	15	CASSGTGRGYNEQFF	TGTGCCAGCAGCGGAACAGGCCGAGGATACAATGAGCAGTTCTTC
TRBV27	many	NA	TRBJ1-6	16	CASRPWAYSYNSPLHF	TGTGCCAGCAGACCCTGGGCCTACTCCTATAATTCACCCCTCCACTTT
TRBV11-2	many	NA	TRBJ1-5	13	CASSLDRNQPQHF	TGTGCCAGCAGCTTAGACAGAAATCAGCCCCAGCATTTT
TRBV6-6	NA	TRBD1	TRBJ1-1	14	CASSPAQGRTEAFF	TGTGCCAGCAGTCCAGCACAGGGGCGGACTGAAGCTTTCTTT
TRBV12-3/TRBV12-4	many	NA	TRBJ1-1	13	CASSLGLNTEAFF	TGTGCCAGCAGTTTAGGGTTGAACACTGAAGCTTTCTTT
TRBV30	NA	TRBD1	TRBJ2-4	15	CAWGGQDLAKNIQYF	TGTGCCTGGGGAGGACAGGACTTAGCCAAAAACATTCAGTACTTC
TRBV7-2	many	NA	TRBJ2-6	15	CASSRESSGANVLTF	TGTGCCAGCAGCCGAGAAAGCTCTGGGGCCAACGTCCTGACTTTC
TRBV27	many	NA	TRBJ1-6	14	CASSFGGEVSPLHF	TGTGCCAGCAGTTTTGGGGGGGAGGTCTCACCCCTCCACTTT
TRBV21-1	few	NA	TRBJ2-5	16	CASSKEVGEKKETQYF	TGTGCCAGCAGCAAGGAAGTAGGGGAGAAAAAAGAGACCCAGTACTTC
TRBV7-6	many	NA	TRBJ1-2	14	CASSLGPTGVGYTF	TGTGCCAGCAGCTTAGGGCCCACCGGGGTTGGCTACACCTTC
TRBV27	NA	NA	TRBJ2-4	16	CASSLDDGIAKNIQYF	TGTGCCAGCAGTTTAGACGATGGGATAGCCAAAAACATTCAGTACTTC
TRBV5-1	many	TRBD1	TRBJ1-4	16	CASSLSGGTGSEKLFF	TGCGCCAGCAGCTTGTCTGGTGGGACAGGGTCTGAAAAACTGTTTTTT
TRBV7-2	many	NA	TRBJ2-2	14	CASSSARGAGELFF	TGTGCCAGCAGCTCCGCGAGGGGGGCCGGGGAGCTGTTTTTT
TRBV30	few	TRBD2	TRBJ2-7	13	CAWSGLAGHEQYF	TGTGCCTGGAGTGGGCTAGCGGGGCACGAGCAGTACTTC
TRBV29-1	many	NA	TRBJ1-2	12	CSVLGLSYGYTF	TGCAGCGTTCTGGGACTGAGCTATGGCTACACCTTC
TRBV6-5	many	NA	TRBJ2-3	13	CASSWTHSDTQYF	TGTGCCAGCAGTTGGACTCATTCAGATACGCAGTATTTT
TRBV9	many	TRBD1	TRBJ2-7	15	CASSVDGRTGGLQYF	TGTGCCAGCAGCGTAGACGGTCGGACAGGGGGTCTGCAGTACTTC
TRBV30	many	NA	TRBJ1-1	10	CAWGRTEAFF	TGTGCCTGGGGGCGGACTGAAGCTTTCTTT
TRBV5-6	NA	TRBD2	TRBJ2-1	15	CASSFAGTSGFGQFF	TGTGCCAGCAGCTTTGCCGGGACTAGCGGATTTGGACAGTTCTTC
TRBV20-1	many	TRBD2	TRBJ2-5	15	CSASRLAGVQETQYF	TGCAGTGCTAGCCGTCTAGCGGGGGTACAAGAGACCCAGTACTTC
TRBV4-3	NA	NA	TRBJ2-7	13	CASSQGVHYEQYF	TGCGCCAGCAGCCAAGGGGTACACTACGAGCAGTACTTC
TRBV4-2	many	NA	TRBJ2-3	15	CASSQEGRSTDTQYF	TGTGCCAGCAGCCAAGAGGGGCGGAGCACAGATACGCAGTATTTT
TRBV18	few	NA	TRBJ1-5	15	CASSPDMTGNQPQHF	TGTGCCAGCTCACCAGACATGACGGGCAATCAGCCCCAGCATTTT
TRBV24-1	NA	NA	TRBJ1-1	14	CATSDPAGGTEAFF	TGTGCCACCAGTGATCCCGCGGGGGGGACTGAAGCTTTCTTT
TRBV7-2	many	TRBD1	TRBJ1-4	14	CASSQDRVDEKLFF	TGTGCCAGCAGCCAGGACAGGGTGGATGAAAAACTGTTTTTT
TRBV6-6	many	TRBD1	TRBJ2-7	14	CASRSPGTGYEQYF	TGTGCCAGCAGATCGCCCGGGACAGGCTACGAGCAGTACTTC
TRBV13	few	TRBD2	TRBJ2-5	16	CASSHAGEMYQETQYF	TGTGCCAGCAGCCACGCGGGGGAGATGTACCAAGAGACCCAGTACTTC
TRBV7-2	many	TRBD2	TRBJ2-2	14	CARTAGGPTGELFF	TGTGCCAGAACCGCGGGGGGGCCTACCGGGGAGCTGTTTTTT
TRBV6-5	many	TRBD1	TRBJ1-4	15	CASRVTQGDNEKLFF	TGTGCCAGCAGGGTGACACAGGGGGATAATGAAAAACTGTTTTTT
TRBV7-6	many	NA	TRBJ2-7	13	CASSIGMIYEQYF	TGTGCCAGCAGCATAGGTATGATCTACGAGCAGTACTTC
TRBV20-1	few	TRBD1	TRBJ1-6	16	CSAYRAGQGDNSPLHF	TGCAGTGCATATAGGGCTGGGCAGGGGGATAATTCACCCCTCCACTTT
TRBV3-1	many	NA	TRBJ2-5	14	CASSQGQGQETQYF	TGTGCCAGCAGCCAAGGGCAGGGCCAAGAGACCCAGTACTTC
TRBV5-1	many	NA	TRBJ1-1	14	CASSDPSGDTEAFF	TGCGCCAGCAGTGACCCCTCAGGGGACACTGAAGCTTTCTTT
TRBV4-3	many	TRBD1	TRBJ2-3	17	CASSQEITTGDTDTQYF	TGCGCCAGCAGCCAAGAAATCACAACAGGGGACACAGATACGCAGTATTTT
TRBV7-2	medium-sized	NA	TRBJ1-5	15	CASSTRGGSNQPQHF	TGTGCCAGCAGCACCCGCGGGGGAAGCAATCAGCCCCAGCATTTT
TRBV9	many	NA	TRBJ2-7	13	CASSVAGVYEQYF	TGTGCCAGCAGCGTAGCGGGGGTGTACGAGCAGTACTTC
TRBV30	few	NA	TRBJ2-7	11	CAWLDSYEQYF	TGTGCCTGGCTTGACAGCTACGAGCAGTACTTC
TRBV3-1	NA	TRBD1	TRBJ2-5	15	CASSHQTGVKETQYF	TGTGCCAGCAGCCACCAGACAGGGGTTAAGGAGACCCAGTACTTC
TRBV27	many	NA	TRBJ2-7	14	CASSLYPGSHEQYF	TGTGCCAGCAGTTTATACCCAGGGTCCCACGAGCAGTACTTC